Listed here are 5 T cell receptor beta chains from one sample, sequenced in a study of cytomegalovirus exposure and HLA in healthy donors. It was with 60 Vbeta and 13 Jbeta primers that the PCR ran. The method was immunoSEQ multiplex PCR; TCRdb's version includes in-frame clones alone and lacks a portion of them. This sample has roughly 180,000 clones, with approximately 88% found just once. Material for sequencing was PBMCs. Source of these receptors: a man aged 25-45 years in good health and CMV-seronegative.

The rearrangement joins TRBV5-6 to TRBJ1-1; no clear D. CDR3 length: 13 residues. V was pared by 4 bases and J by 11 bases, with 18 bases between. Per germline, CDR1 SGHDT and CDR2 YYEEEE. The CDR3 coding sequence is TGTGCCAGCAGCATTAGGAGACCCGAGCGCGCTTTCTTT. Protein sequence: CASSIRRPERAFF. Together with reference TRBV5-6 and TRBJ1-1, the CDR3 gives the full variable domain: DAGVTQSPTHLIKTRGQQVTLRCSPKSGHDTVSWYQQALGQGPQFIFQYYEEEERQRGNFPDRFSGHQFPNYSSELNVNALLLGDSALYLCASSIRRPERAFFGQGTRLTVV.

The chain has TRBV7-2 and TRBJ2-1, with D possibly TRBD2 on 6 matching bases. Deletions cut 1 base from V and 3 bases from J, with 10 bases between. The CDR3 is 15 residues long. Germline values: CDR1 SGHTA, CDR2 FQGNSA. In nucleotides, the CDR3 is TGTGCCAGCAGCTTAGACTCGGGACTCTACAATGAGCAGTTCTTC. The encoded protein is CASSLDSGLYNEQFF.

The sample holds a few counts of this clone. This chain links TRBV6-4 with TRBJ2-1; 9 bases agree with TRBD1. This CDR3 spans 16 amino acids. The V and J ends lost 6 bases and 6 bases, in that order; junction bases with no gene match: 12. The germline V gene encodes CDR1 MRHNA and CDR2 SNTAGT. CDR3 protein: CASSEGVGTGSNEQFF. The CDR3 region has the DNA TGTGCCAGCAGCGAGGGCGTAGGGACAGGGAGCAATGAGCAGTTCTTC.

This chain joins TRBV2 and TRBJ2-3; TRBD2 matches 10 bases. CDR3 length: 15 amino acids. The germline V gene encodes CDR1 SNHLY and CDR2 FYNNEI. The V gene end was trimmed by 3 bases and the J gene end by 6 bases; junction bases not matched to a gene: 6. CDR3: CASSDYQAGGDTQYF. The CDR3 coding sequence is TGTGCCAGCAGTGATTACCAAGCGGGGGGGGATACGCAGTATTTT.

This clone has more than one count but fewer than ten. The chain couples TRBV2 to TRBJ2-1, with 8 nucleotides matching TRBD2. The germline V gene encodes CDR1 SNHLY and CDR2 FYNNEI. This CDR3 has 13 residues. After removal of 5 bases from V and 3 bases from J, the junction contained 0 bases not matched to a gene. CDR3 coding DNA: TGTGCCAGCAGTAGCGGGGGCTACAATGAGCAGTTCTTC. Translating it yields CASSSGGYNEQFF.